One sample yielded the 27 T cell receptor beta chains listed below, sequenced in a study of molecular identifiers for immune sequencing clone quantification. TCRdb independently ran MiXCR on the PCR reads; one entry per CDR3 protein. The repertoire has about half a million distinct CDR3 sequences, less than 30% of them found once; the top ten carry approximately 0.8%. Sequencing was done on a sample of naive CD8+ T cells from blood, with Jurkat cell RNA spiked in. As to subset: FACS-sorted CD8+CD4-CCR7+CD45RA+ naive T cells. The source of these receptors is a human donor in good health. Some libraries in this study had Jurkat cell RNA spiked in.

A few counts support this clonotype. The V and J genes are TRBV30 and TRBJ1-4, with 7 bases lining up with TRBD1. This CDR3 comprises 14 residues. Germline-derived CDR1 and CDR2 are GTSNPN and SVGIG (reference sequence). J was trimmed by 8 bases and V by 1 base; bases with no gene match: 7. Here the CDR3 reads CAWSETGLGEKLFF. The CDR3 region has the DNA TGTGCCTGGAGTGAGACAGGGCTCGGGGAAAAACTGTTTTTT.

This rearrangement joins TRBV19 to TRBJ2-7; tentatively, D is TRBD1 or TRBD2 (5 bases each). Germline assignment: CDR1 LNHDA and CDR2 SQIVND (reference sequence). V dropped 3 bases and J dropped 0 bases, with 12 bases sitting between them. CDR3 length: 15 amino acids. In nucleotides, the CDR3 is TGTGCCAGTAGTATCGGGGCAGAGAACTCCTACGAGCAGTACTTC. Protein: CASSIGAENSYEQYF.

The table lists this clonotype with many counts. The chain uses TRBV28 and TRBJ1-3; D unresolved. This CDR3 is 17 amino acids long. The V gene lost 3 bases and the J gene lost 0 bases, with 15 bases spanning the gap. Germline V gene data show CDR1 as MDHEN and CDR2 as SYDVKM. Here the CDR3 reads CASSFISRLDSGNTIYF. The CDR3 coding sequence is TGTGCCAGCAGTTTTATCAGCAGGTTGGACTCTGGAAACACCATATATTTT.

The table lists this clonotype with a few counts. The rearrangement joins TRBV19 to TRBJ2-5, with D unresolved. The CDR3 runs to 13 residues. CDR1 is LNHDA, CDR2 SQIVND, per germline (reference sequence). The V and J ends lost 1 base and 4 bases respectively, with 7 bases between them. The CDR3 reads CASSIGHLETQYF. The CDR3 bases are TGTGCCAGTAGTATAGGGCACTTAGAGACCCAGTACTTC.

In its sample, this clonotype was seen many times. This chain links TRBV4-3 with TRBJ1-1; D is unresolved. CDR3 length: 13 residues. Germline V lookup: CDR1 LGHNA, CDR2 YSLEER. Trimming left V 1 base short and J 5 bases short, with 8 bases between. This CDR3 is CASSQVGVTEAFF. CDR3 sequence (DNA): TGCGCCAGCAGCCAAGTTGGGGTTACTGAAGCTTTCTTT.

A remark on this clonotype: Just one base apart from a much larger clone, this may be a read error. V usage is TRBV5-1 and J usage is TRBJ2-5; D is unresolved. The germline V and J ends were trimmed by 3 bases and 1 base, with 13 bases remaining between them. The CDR3 consists of 15 residues. Per germline, CDR1 SGHRS and CDR2 YFSETQ. The CDR3 region has the DNA TGCGCCAGCAGCTCGGGTCCCAGAACCCAAGAGACCCAGTACTTC. Amino acids: CASSSGPRTQETQYF.

Worth noting for this clonotype: A read error may produce the germline difference seen at one junction end. This sequence joins TRBV5-6 and TRBJ2-3, with TRBD2 matching 7 bases. CDR3 length: 14 residues. CDR1 is SGHDT and CDR2 is YYEEEE in the germline V gene. The CDR3 bases are TGTGCCAGCAGCTTGCGCGGGAGCACAGATATGCAGTGTTTT. It is translated as CASSLRGSTDMQCF.

The chain combines TRBV7-9 with TRBJ1-4; D unclear. Germline loops: CDR1 SEHNR, CDR2 FQNEAQ (reference sequence). The CDR3 spans 16 residues. The V end lost 4 bases, the J end lost 8 bases, and 20 bases lay between the germline ends. The DNA for the CDR3 is TGTGCCAGCAGCTCACCCCTGGGAACAGCGGAAGAAAAACTGTTTTTT. This encodes CASSSPLGTAEEKLFF.

The table lists this clonotype with many counts. The rearrangement joins TRBV27 to TRBJ2-3; the D call may be TRBD1 or TRBD2 (5 bases each). CDR1 and CDR2 (germline): MNHEY, SMNVEV (reference sequence). V was pared by 3 bases and J by 2 bases, with 12 bases between. CDR3 length: 15 residues. CDR3 DNA: TGTGCCAGCAGTTTGGGGGTGGGCGCCACAGATACGCAGTATTTT. It encodes CASSLGVGATDTQYF.

Comment on this clonotype: A much larger clone lies one base from this, so it may be a read error. This chain connects TRBV13 to TRBJ2-7; D unclear. V lost 7 bases, J lost 7 bases, and 20 bases lay in between. The CDR3 totals 14 residues. CDR1 is PRHDT and CDR2 is FYEKMQ in the germline V gene (reference sequence). The CDR3 DNA reads TGTGCCAGCAACAAATTGGGCGAGAAGAGGGAGCAGTACTTC. Encoded protein: CASNKLGEKREQYF. Combining the CDR3 with reference TRBV13 and TRBJ2-7 gives the whole variable domain AAGVIQSPRHLIKEKRETATLKCYPIPRHDTVYWYQQGPGQDPQFLISFYEKMQSDKGSIPDRFSAQQFSDYHSELNMSSLELGDSALYFCASNKLGEKREQYFGPGTRLTVT.

The chain couples TRBV27 to TRBJ2-7; D possibly uses TRBD1 or TRBD2 (7 bases each). The CDR3 contains 13 residues. Germline lookup yields CDR1 MNHEY and CDR2 SMNVEV (reference sequence). Trimming removed 2 bases from V and 5 bases from J, with 10 bases in between. The CDR3 coding sequence is TGTGCCAGCAGTTTACAGGGGGGGAACGAGCAGTACTTC. Protein sequence: CASSLQGGNEQYF.

This clonotype appeared many times. V and J are TRBV20-1 and TRBJ2-7; 9 positions agree with TRBD2. The CDR3 sequence is 15 residues long. CDR1 and CDR2 (germline): DFQATT, SNEGSKA (reference sequence). Germline trimming cut 0 bases from V and 5 bases from J; bases unmatched to any gene: 8. CDR3 residues: CSARDRGLARDEQYF. In DNA, the CDR3 is TGCAGTGCTAGAGATCGAGGACTAGCGAGGGACGAGCAGTACTTC.

The rearrangement links TRBV5-3 to TRBJ2-5; possibly TRBD2 for D (7 bases). TRBV5-3 is treated as an ORF (open reading frame) with a function not yet certain. The V end was cut by 8 bases, the J end by 4 bases, with 27 bases between. This CDR3 is built from 17 residues. The CDR3 DNA reads as TGTGCCAGCAGCCCAGATCTTGGCGGGGGCGGACGAGAGACCCAGTACTTC. Its translation: CASSPDLGGGGRETQYF.

This clonotype was seen a single time. This chain joins TRBV12-3 or TRBV12-4 and TRBJ1-6, with D perhaps matching TRBD1 (6 bases). The CDR3 loop spans 16 amino acids. V was shortened by 6 bases and J by 4 bases, with 16 bases between the two germline ends. The DNA of the CDR3 is TGTGCCAGCAGCCTATACAGGGAGGGATATAATTCACCCCTCCACTTT. Its translation: CASSLYREGYNSPLHF.

This clonotype occurred many times. V is TRBV2 and J is TRBJ2-2; the D is unclear. The CDR3 contains 12 residues. Germline V CDR1 and CDR2: SNHLY, FYNNEI. The ends were cut back, 5 bases at V and 3 bases at J, with 4 bases in the middle. The CDR3 region has the DNA TGTGCCAGCAGTAAGGACACCGGGGAGCTGTTTTTT. It codes for CASSKDTGELFF.

Only a few counts were recorded for this clonotype. CDR3 DNA sequence: TGCGCCAGCAGCCAGTCCCCTCAGGACATCTCAGAGACCCAGTACTTC. This codes for CASSQSPQDISETQYF. The chain recombines TRBV4-1 with TRBJ2-5; a weak D match, TRBD1 (5 bases). Germline CDR1 and CDR2: MGHRA and YSYEKL. This CDR3 comprises 16 residues. V was clipped by 3 bases and J by 4 bases, with 18 bases between them.

V and J are TRBV6-2 or TRBV6-3 and TRBJ2-7; 8 bases align to TRBD2. V was clipped by 2 bases and J by 4 bases; unmatched bases: 13. The CDR3 covers 17 residues. Germline V gene sequence: CDR1 MNHEY, CDR2 SVGEGT. CDR3 nucleotides: TGTGCCAGCAGTTACACGTCTCCGGTCGGGGGGGAATACGAGCAGTACTTC. It specifies CASSYTSPVGGEYEQYF.

With respect to this clonotype: Germline and junction disagree at one end, which may indicate a read error. The chain carries TRBV29-1 and TRBJ1-1; D remains unclear. This CDR3 comprises 15 residues. Germline values: CDR1 SQVTM, CDR2 ANQGSEA. CDR3 sequence reads: CSVEARCYMNTEALF. The CDR3 nucleotides are TGCAGCGTTGAAGCCAGGTGCTATATGAACACTGAAGCTCTCTTT.

The chain recombines TRBV19 with TRBJ2-7; 10 nucleotides agree with TRBD2. This CDR3 is 15 amino acids long. In germline, CDR1 is LNHDA, CDR2 SQIVND (reference sequence). J lost 7 bases, V lost 3 bases, and 9 bases had no gene match. The CDR3 nucleotides are TGTGCCAGTAGTATCTCGGCTAGCGGGAGTTATGAGCAGTACTTC. Residues: CASSISASGSYEQYF.

The chain couples TRBV19 to TRBJ2-7; 9 nucleotides line up with TRBD2. With 7 bases clipped from V and 4 bases from J, the junction kept 8 bases outside the gene matches. CDR3 length: 14 amino acids. The germline V gene encodes CDR1 LNHDA and CDR2 SQIVND (reference sequence). CDR3 protein: CASNPTSGPYEQYF. In DNA, the CDR3 is TGTGCCAGTAACCCGACTAGCGGTCCTTACGAGCAGTACTTC.

This clonotype was observed at least ten times. This rearrangement joins TRBV11-2 to TRBJ2-3, with D possibly being TRBD1 (6 bases). V lost 5 bases, J lost 4 bases, and 13 bases lay in between. The germline V gene has CDR1 SGHAT and CDR2 FQNNGV. The CDR3 loop spans 14 amino acids. This CDR3 reads CASSPQNRADTQYF. CDR3 in DNA: TGTGCCAGCAGCCCGCAGAACAGGGCAGATACGCAGTATTTT.

The table lists this clonotype with a few counts. This chain joins TRBV4-1 and TRBJ2-3; D is perhaps TRBD1 (6 bases). The CDR3 contains 16 residues. Germline CDR1 reads MGHRA; CDR2 reads YSYEKL. V lost 0 bases to trimming and J lost 6 bases, with 16 bases between them. The CDR3 nucleotides are TGCGCCAGCAGCCAAGACTACGCACAGGGTACTGATACGCAGTATTTT. Its translation: CASSQDYAQGTDTQYF.

Many counts were recorded for this clonotype. The junction differs from germline at one of its ends, possibly a read error. CDR3 sequence reads: CASSLAGGPREQYF. DNA for the CDR3: TGTGCCAGCAGTCTAGCGGGAGGGCCGCGAGAGCAGTACTTC. This chain uses TRBV12-3 or TRBV12-4 with TRBJ2-7; TRBD2 agrees at 12 bases. CDR3 size: 14 residues.

This clonotype was observed at least ten times. This chain connects TRBV4-3 to TRBJ2-3; 9 positions agree with TRBD1. Per germline, CDR1 LGHNA and CDR2 YSLEER. The CDR3 is 17 residues long. Losses at the gene ends were 0 bases for V and 2 bases for J; bases not matched to a gene: 6. The CDR3 loop is CASSQDPTGGLTDTQYF. CDR3 DNA sequence: TGCGCCAGCAGCCAAGATCCCACAGGGGGCCTCACAGATACGCAGTATTTT.

V usage is TRBV28 and J usage is TRBJ1-5; tentatively, D is TRBD1 (5 bases). The V gene's germline CDR1 is MDHEN and CDR2 SYDVKM. Trimming removed 2 bases from V and 5 bases from J, with 16 bases in between. The CDR3 consists of 16 residues. The CDR3 spells CASSLPRDRADQPQHF. The CDR3 DNA reads as TGTGCCAGCAGTTTACCCCGGGACCGAGCAGATCAGCCCCAGCATTTT.

This chain joins TRBV25-1 and TRBJ2-7, with D possibly TRBD2 on 6 matching bases. Germline CDR1 and CDR2: MGHDK and SYGVNS. This CDR3 comprises 13 residues. Trimming removed 4 bases at V and 2 bases at J, with 9 bases between. The CDR3 region has the DNA TGTGCCAGCAGTGTCTGGGGGGCCTACGAGCAGTACTTC. Protein product: CASSVWGAYEQYF.

There are many counts of this clonotype. This chain's CDR3 is CASRVRGSDYEQYF. Written as DNA, the CDR3 is TGTGCCAGCAGAGTGCGGGGTTCGGATTACGAGCAGTACTTC. V is TRBV28 and J is TRBJ2-7, with a possible D match to TRBD2 (6 bases). The CDR3 extends over 14 amino acids. Looked up from germline, CDR1 is MDHEN and CDR2 is SYDVKM. V lost 6 bases to trimming and J lost 4 bases, with 16 bases between them.